This T cell receptor (beta chain) derives from a study of cytomegalovirus exposure and HLA in healthy donors. Study conclusions and caveats: Specificity for CMV antigens was confirmed in vitro for three of the CMV-associated chains. Both high specificity and high sensitivity reportedly marked the classifier's diagnosis of cytomegalovirus status.

Repertoires were generated with immunoSEQ multiplex PCR, while TCRdb's copy carries only in-frame clones and drops some. The table lists 220,000 or so clones, about 90% of them singletons. The CDR3 extends over 12 amino acids. V dropped 4 bases and J dropped 13; count of bases not matched to a gene: 7. Germline V lookup: CDR1 MNHNY, CDR2 SVGAGI (reference sequence). On this clone: Antigen unknown.

The TCR comes from a woman between 18 and 29 years old in good health and CMV-seronegative. The chain has TRBV6-6 and TRBJ2-1, with 7 bases fitting TRBD1. Source material: PBMCs. The CDR3, as DNA: TGTGCCAGCAGTTCCCCGACAGGGCATCAGTTCTTC. Translation gives CASSSPTGHQFF.